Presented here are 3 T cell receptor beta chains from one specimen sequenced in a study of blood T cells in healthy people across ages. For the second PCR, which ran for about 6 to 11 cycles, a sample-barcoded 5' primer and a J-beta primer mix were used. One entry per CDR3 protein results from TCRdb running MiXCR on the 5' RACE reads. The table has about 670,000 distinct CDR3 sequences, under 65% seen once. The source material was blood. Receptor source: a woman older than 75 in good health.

CDR3 protein: CASSSRLGVEAFF. CDR3 DNA sequence: TGTGCCAGCAGCTCCCGTTTGGGAGTTGAAGCTTTCTTT. J is TRBJ1-1 and V is TRBV6-5, with D uncertain. Germline CDR1 and CDR2: MNHEY and SVGAGI. This CDR3 spans 13 amino acids. Trimming shortened V by 6 bases and J by 7 bases, and 15 bases separated the two germline ends.

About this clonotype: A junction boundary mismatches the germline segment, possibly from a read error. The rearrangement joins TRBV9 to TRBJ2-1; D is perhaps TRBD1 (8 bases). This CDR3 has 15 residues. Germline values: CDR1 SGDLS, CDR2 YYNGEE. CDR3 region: CTSSVIGQGGDEQFF. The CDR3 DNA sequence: TGTACCAGCAGCGTAATAGGACAGGGAGGGGATGAGCAGTTCTTC.

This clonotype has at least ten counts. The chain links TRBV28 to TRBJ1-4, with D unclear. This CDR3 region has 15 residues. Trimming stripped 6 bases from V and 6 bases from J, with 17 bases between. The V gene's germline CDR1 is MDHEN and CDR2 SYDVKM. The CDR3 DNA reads TGTGCCAGCAGCCGGACGCCCGAGGGCGATGAAAAACTGTTTTTT. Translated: CASSRTPEGDEKLFF. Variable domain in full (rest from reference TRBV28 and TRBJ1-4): DVKVTQSSRYLVKRTGEKVFLECVQDMDHENMFWYRQDPGLGLRLIYFSYDVKMKEKGDIPEGYSVSREKKERFSLILESASTNQTSMYLCASSRTPEGDEKLFFGSGTQLSVL.